The present entry profiles one TCR beta chain with its context. Per the study methods: Estimates of nucleated cell counts were drawn from the amplification of reference gene primers. Profiled with immunoSEQ multiplex PCR; TCRdb holds only in-frame clones, not every one. That table furnishes V, J and clone size, whereas the DNA furnished D and trimming. Of some 240,000 clones in the sample, about 80% are singletons; the top ten hold more than 3%. These data belong to a study of blood T cell repertoires in COVID-19. Study details: Sources were T cells, B-cell-depleted T cells, or PBMCs; the material itself was cDNA or gDNA.

The V and J ends lost 4 bases and 2 bases respectively, with 16 bases between them. There are 16 residues in the CDR3. Per germline, CDR1 SGHDT and CDR2 YYEEEE. Everyone who took part was roughly 18 to 89 years old, and they came from 20 to 25 US areas. Participant-reported clinical history was the basis for cohort assignment. This receptor was obtained from a man aged 50 to 59 who had recovered from COVID-19. The rearrangement uses TRBV5-6 and TRBJ2-1; D might be TRBD1 (7 bases). Material: PBMCs or T cells enriched from blood (not recorded which). CDR3 amino acids: CASSITQGGPYNEQFF. CDR3 nucleotide sequence: TGTGCCAGCAGCATCACCCAGGGGGGACCCTACAATGAGCAGTTCTTC.